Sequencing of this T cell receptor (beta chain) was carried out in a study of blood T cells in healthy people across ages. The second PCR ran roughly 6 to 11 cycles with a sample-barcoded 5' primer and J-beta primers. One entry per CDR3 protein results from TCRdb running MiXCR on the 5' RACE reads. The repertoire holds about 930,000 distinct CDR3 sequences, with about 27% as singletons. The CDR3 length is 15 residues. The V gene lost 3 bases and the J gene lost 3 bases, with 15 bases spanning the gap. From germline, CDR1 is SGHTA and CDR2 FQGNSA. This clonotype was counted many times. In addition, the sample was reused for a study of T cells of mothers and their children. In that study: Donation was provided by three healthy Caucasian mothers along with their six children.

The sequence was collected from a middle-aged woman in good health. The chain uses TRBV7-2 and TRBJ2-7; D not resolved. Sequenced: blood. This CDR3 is CASSLGSTANYEQYF. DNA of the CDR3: TGTGCCAGCAGCTTGGGCTCGACGGCCAACTACGAGCAGTACTTC.